The 32 T cell receptor beta chains listed next were all sequenced from one sample in a study of cytomegalovirus exposure and HLA in healthy donors. Primers: 60 Vbeta forward and 13 Jbeta reverse. The assay was immunoSEQ multiplex PCR, and TCRdb's table has in-frame clones only and misses some. In total, the table holds about 120,000 clones. The specimen sequenced was PBMCs. Receptors were obtained from a young man in good health and CMV-seronegative.

The CDR3 is CASSVGLGYGYTF. The DNA of the CDR3 is TGTGCCAGCAGCGTAGGGCTCGGGTATGGCTACACCTTC. V is TRBV9 and J is TRBJ1-2; D call uncertain. CDR1 SGDLS and CDR2 YYNGEE come from the germline V gene. This CDR3 is 13 amino acids long. The ends were cut back, 0 bases at V and 5 bases at J, with 8 bases in the middle.

The J gene is TRBJ1-2, the V gene TRBV28, with a possible D match to TRBD1 (6 bases). The V gene lost 2 bases and the J gene lost 2 bases, with 6 bases spanning the gap. The CDR3 is 13 residues long. The germline gives CDR1 MDHEN, CDR2 SYDVKM. This CDR3 is CASSLQGNYGYTF. As DNA, the CDR3 is TGTGCCAGCAGTTTACAGGGGAACTATGGCTACACCTTC.

The chain recombines TRBV2 with TRBJ2-1, with 14 nucleotides matching TRBD2. Germline V lookup: CDR1 SNHLY, CDR2 FYNNEI. The CDR3 is 20 residues long. V lost 6 bases to trimming and J lost 7 bases; unmatched junction nucleotides: 20. The CDR3 DNA is TGTGCCAGCAGAAGAAACAGACTAGCGGGGGGGGCCGCCGCCCGTAATGAGCAGTTCTTC. This encodes CASRRNRLAGGAAARNEQFF.

This chain uses TRBV4-2 with TRBJ1-4; unclear D gene. The V end was cut by 1 base, the J end by 1 base, with 7 bases between. There are 15 residues in the CDR3. Germline assignment: CDR1 LGHNA and CDR2 YNFKEQ. CDR3 sequence reads: CASSQVEGTNEKLFF. DNA of the CDR3: TGTGCCAGCAGCCAAGTTGAGGGAACTAATGAAAAACTGTTTTTT.

The chain links TRBV11-3 to TRBJ2-5; 7 bases map to TRBD2. Germline loops: CDR1 SGHNT, CDR2 YENEEA. V lost 5 bases and J lost 1; bases outside the gene matches: 7. The CDR3 is 15 amino acids. The CDR3 DNA is TGTGCCAGCAGCCAGAGCAGCGGGGCCCAAGAGACCCAGTACTTC. It encodes CASSQSSGAQETQYF.

The chain employs TRBV7-2 and TRBJ2-7, with 10 bases fitting TRBD2. CDR1 is SGHTA, CDR2 FQGNSA, per germline. CDR3 length equals 14 residues. V lost 4 bases to trimming and J lost 3 bases; unmatched junction nucleotides: 3. CDR3 nucleotide sequence: TGTGCCAGCAGCTCTAGCGGGGGAAGCTACGAGCAGTACTTC. Translating gives CASSSSGGSYEQYF.

The chain joins TRBV18 to TRBJ1-5, with D maybe TRBD1 (5 bases). The CDR3 is 14 residues long. Looked up from germline, CDR1 is KGHSH and CDR2 is LQKENI. V was trimmed by 3 bases and J by 5 bases, leaving 11 bases between them. The DNA of the CDR3 is TGTGCCAGCTCACCGGACGGGGGTGATCAGCCCCAGCATTTT. Its protein product is CASSPDGGDQPQHF. The complete variable domain, with remaining parts taken from reference TRBV18 and TRBJ1-5, reads NAGVMQNPRHLVRRRGQEARLRCSPMKGHSHVYWYRQLPEEGLKFMVYLQKENIIDESGMPKERFSAEFPKEGPSILRIQQVVRGDSAAYFCASSPDGGDQPQHFGDGTRLSIL.

This chain joins TRBV7-8 and TRBJ2-3; D not certain. This CDR3 spans 16 amino acids. Deletions cut 1 base from V and 4 bases from J, with 15 bases between. Germline CDR1 and CDR2: SGHVS and FQNEAQ. CDR3 residues: CASSLVAARQADTQYF. DNA for the CDR3: TGTGCCAGCAGCTTAGTGGCAGCCAGACAAGCAGATACGCAGTATTTT.

This chain links TRBV5-5 with TRBJ2-5, with TRBD1 matching over 9 bases. V was pared by 1 base and J by 5 bases, with 9 bases of the junction left unmatched. This CDR3 region has 16 residues. Germline V lookup: CDR1 SGHKS, CDR2 YYEKEE (reference sequence). The CDR3 loop reads CASSLLPGTGTETQYF. The DNA for the CDR3 is TGTGCCAGCAGCTTGCTCCCGGGGACAGGGACGGAGACCCAGTACTTC.

The CDR3 sequence is CAISGGGQVDSPLHF. The CDR3 DNA follows: TGTGCCATCAGTGGTGGGGGACAGGTTGATTCACCCCTCCACTTT. V and J are TRBV10-3 and TRBJ1-6; 8 positions agree with TRBD1. The CDR3 sequence is 15 residues long. CDR1 is ENHRY and CDR2 is SYGVKD in the germline V gene. V lost 4 bases and J lost 8; bases outside the gene matches: 7.

The chain employs TRBV7-2 and TRBJ2-3; TRBD2 is a possible D gene (5 bases). This CDR3 contains 17 residues. Germline loops: CDR1 SGHTA, CDR2 FQGNSA. V lost 2 bases and J 0 bases, leaving 15 bases between the germline ends. Here the CDR3 reads CASSLRASTSSTDTQYF. In DNA form, the CDR3 reads TGTGCCAGCAGCTTAAGGGCTAGCACTTCTAGCACAGATACGCAGTATTTT.

The chain has TRBV6-1 and TRBJ2-1; 12 bases are shared with TRBD2. The CDR3 sequence is 15 residues long. The germline CDR1 and CDR2 sequences are MNHNS and SASEGT. V lost 2 bases to trimming and J lost 11 bases; unmatched junction nucleotides: 7. The CDR3 region has the DNA TGTGCCAGCAGTGAACCCACTAGCGGGGGGCGGAAGCAGTTCTTC. It encodes CASSEPTSGGRKQFF.

The chain recombines TRBV5-4 with TRBJ2-5, with 10 bases that match TRBD1. The J segment lost 3 bases and the V segment lost 4 bases, leaving 3 bases of the junction unmatched. CDR3 length equals 14 residues. The germline gives CDR1 SGHNT, CDR2 YYREEE (reference sequence). DNA for the CDR3: TGTGCCAGCAGCAGGGACAGGGGAGAAGAGACCCAGTACTTC. Amino acid sequence: CASSRDRGEETQYF.

CDR3: CASSGGGNYGYTF. The CDR3 DNA sequence: TGTGCCAGCAGTGGGGGGGGGAACTATGGCTACACCTTC. The genes are TRBV2 and TRBJ1-2, with D maybe TRBD1 (5 bases). V lost 4 bases to trimming and J lost 2 bases, with 8 bases between them. CDR1 is SNHLY and CDR2 is FYNNEI in the germline V gene. The CDR3 has 13 residues. Full variable domain (rest looked up from reference TRBV2 and TRBJ1-2): EPEVTQTPSHQVTQMGQEVILRCVPISNHLYFYWYRQILGQKVEFLVSFYNNEISEKSEIFDDQFSVERPDGSNFTLKIRSTKLEDSAMYFCASSGGGNYGYTFGSGTRLTVV.

The V and J genes are TRBV11-3 and TRBJ2-5, with 7 positions matching TRBD2. The DNA end is a closer match to TRBJ2-7, so the J assignment may be wrong. Per germline, CDR1 SGHNT and CDR2 YENEEA. The CDR3 is 15 amino acids. CDR3 sequence reads: CASSLSPGGTYEQYF. Written as DNA, the CDR3 is TGTGCCAGCAGCCTCAGCCCGGGAGGAACCTACGAGCAGTACTTC.

This chain connects TRBV5-4 to TRBJ1-3; TRBD1 agrees at 9 bases. Germline trimming cut 0 bases from V and 0 bases from J; bases unmatched to any gene: 10. Germline V gives CDR1 SGHNT, CDR2 YYREEE (reference sequence). This CDR3 has 19 residues. In DNA, the CDR3 is TGTGCCAGCAGCTTGGTGGACAGGGGTCGTCTCCTCTCTGGAAACACCATATATTTT. This encodes CASSLVDRGRLLSGNTIYF.

The V call is TRBV6-5, the J call TRBJ1-4; TRBD1 might be the D (6 bases). Looked up from germline, CDR1 is MNHEY and CDR2 is SVGAGI. The CDR3 loop spans 14 amino acids. Trimming shortened V by 8 bases and J by 5 bases, and 15 bases separated the two germline ends. CDR3 amino acids: CASRLAGVNEKLFF. In DNA form, the CDR3 reads TGTGCCAGCCGCCTCGCAGGGGTGAATGAAAAACTGTTTTTT.

This sequence joins TRBV18 and TRBJ2-5; 8 positions agree with TRBD1. This CDR3 has 13 residues. The germline V gene encodes CDR1 KGHSH and CDR2 LQKENI. V trimming: 3 bases; J trimming: 3 bases; junction bases outside the gene matches: 0. CDR3 bases: TGTGCCAGCTCACCGGACAGGGAAGAGACCCAGTACTTC. It specifies CASSPDREETQYF. Full variable domain (rest looked up from reference TRBV18 and TRBJ2-5): NAGVMQNPRHLVRRRGQEARLRCSPMKGHSHVYWYRQLPEEGLKFMVYLQKENIIDESGMPKERFSAEFPKEGPSILRIQQVVRGDSAAYFCASSPDREETQYFGPGTRLLVL.

This chain joins TRBV4-1 and TRBJ1-3; D gene ambiguous. The CDR3 is made up of 15 amino acids. Per the germline V gene, CDR1 is MGHRA and CDR2 is YSYEKL. Trimming cost V 0 bases and J 0 bases, with 6 bases left between them. CDR3 sequence: CASSQDISSGNTIYF. The CDR3 DNA reads as TGCGCCAGCAGCCAAGATATATCCTCTGGAAACACCATATATTTT.

This chain uses TRBV5-6 with TRBJ2-7; TRBD2 matches 13 bases. This CDR3 is built from 16 residues. V shed 4 bases and J 0 bases; nucleotides not matched to a gene: 4. Germline V gene data show CDR1 as SGHDT and CDR2 as YYEEEE. This chain's CDR3 is CASSLGLAGPSYEQYF. Written as DNA, the CDR3 is TGTGCCAGCAGCCTGGGACTAGCGGGGCCCTCCTACGAGCAGTACTTC.

V usage is TRBV5-1 and J usage is TRBJ1-1; TRBD1 might be the D (6 bases). Germline CDR1 SGHRS, CDR2 YFSETQ. Trimming left V 3 bases short and J 4 bases short, with 13 bases between. The CDR3 contains 14 residues. The CDR3 sequence is CASSSQGWATEAFF. The CDR3 DNA is TGCGCCAGCAGCTCACAGGGCTGGGCCACTGAAGCTTTCTTT.

The V and J genes are TRBV6-6 and TRBJ2-2; 12 nucleotides line up with TRBD2. CDR3 length equals 16 residues. Per germline, CDR1 MNHNY and CDR2 SVGAGI (reference sequence). V lost 0 bases and J lost 7; bases outside the gene matches: 3. CDR3 amino acids: CASSYSLAGGVGELFF. CDR3 sequence (DNA): TGTGCCAGCAGTTACTCGCTAGCGGGGGGGGTCGGGGAGCTGTTTTTT.

The genes are TRBV28 and TRBJ2-7, with 9 bases matching TRBD2. The V gene's germline CDR1 is MDHEN and CDR2 SYDVKM. V gave up 5 bases and J gave up 2 bases; unmatched junction bases: 10. The CDR3 has 16 amino acids. In DNA form, the CDR3 reads TGTGCCAGCAGTCTCCGCGGGGGGGGGCGCACCTACGAGCAGTACTTC. Protein product: CASSLRGGGRTYEQYF.

This chain connects TRBV25-1 to TRBJ2-3; perhaps TRBD2 as D (7 bases). The CDR3 consists of 16 residues. The V and J ends lost 1 base and 3 bases respectively, with 14 bases between them. The germline V gene has CDR1 MGHDK and CDR2 SYGVNS. The CDR3 loop is CASSEWGGGYTDTQYF. As DNA, the CDR3 is TGTGCCAGCAGTGAATGGGGGGGCGGGTATACAGATACGCAGTATTTT. Together with reference TRBV25-1 and TRBJ2-3, the CDR3 gives the full variable domain: EADIYQTPRYLVIGTGKKITLECSQTMGHDKMYWYQQDPGMELHLIHYSYGVNSTEKGDLSSESTVSRIRTEHFPLTLESARPSHTSQYLCASSEWGGGYTDTQYFGPGTRLTVL.

CDR3 nucleotide sequence: TGCAGCGTTGACGGGACAGGGGGTTCGACCACTGAAGCTTTCTTT. Translated, it gives CSVDGTGGSTTEAFF. The chain has TRBV29-1 and TRBJ1-1, with 11 bases fitting TRBD1. Germline V lookup: CDR1 SQVTM, CDR2 ANQGSEA. Losses at the gene ends were 3 bases for V and 4 bases for J; bases not matched to a gene: 7. This CDR3 has 15 amino acids.

The rearrangement uses TRBV27 and TRBJ1-6, with 11 bases aligning to TRBD1. Germline V gene sequence: CDR1 MNHEY, CDR2 SMNVEV (reference sequence). The CDR3 runs to 16 residues. Unmatched junction bases numbered 7, after V lost 5 bases and J lost 7 bases. The CDR3 spells CASSAGTGGANSPLHF. CDR3 DNA: TGTGCCAGCAGTGCAGGGACAGGGGGTGCCAATTCACCCCTCCACTTT.

Concerning this clone: The sample contains more than one DNA sequence encoding this CDR3. The gene calls are TRBV7-2 and TRBJ1-5; the D is unclear. This CDR3 is built from 12 residues. The V and J ends lost 2 bases and 4 bases respectively, with 3 bases between them. The germline CDR1 and CDR2 sequences are SGHTA and FQGNSA. The CDR3 coding sequence is TGTGCCAGCAGCTTATCGAATCAGCCCCAGCATTTT. Protein product: CASSLSNQPQHF.

The rearrangement joins TRBV7-3 to TRBJ1-2, with 7 bases identical to TRBD1. The V gene's germline CDR1 is SGHTA and CDR2 FQGTGA. V trimming: 5 bases; J trimming: 5 bases; junction bases outside the gene matches: 5. This CDR3 is built from 13 residues. The CDR3, as DNA: TGTGCCAGCAGCAATCCGGGACAGTATGGCTACACCTTC. This translates into CASSNPGQYGYTF.

This chain links TRBV15 with TRBJ2-7; a weak D match, TRBD1 (5 bases). V was cut by 5 bases and J by 4 bases, with 15 bases left in between. The V gene's germline CDR1 is LNHNV and CDR2 YYDKDF (reference sequence). CDR3 length: 14 amino acids. The CDR3 is CATSLTENLYEQYF. The CDR3 DNA reads as TGTGCCACCAGCTTGACAGAGAACCTTTACGAGCAGTACTTC.

The gene calls are TRBV18 and TRBJ1-2, with TRBD1 as a possible D gene (6 bases). This CDR3 comprises 13 residues. Germline V gene data show CDR1 as KGHSH and CDR2 as LQKENI. V lost 2 bases and J lost 8, with 12 bases in between. Written as DNA, the CDR3 is TGTGCCAGCTCACCAGACGGGGGGCGAGGCTACACCTTC. It codes for CASSPDGGRGYTF.

This rearrangement joins TRBV30 to TRBJ1-3; 7 bases fit TRBD1. The V gene end was trimmed by 1 base and the J gene end by 5 bases; junction bases not matched to a gene: 5. CDR3 length: 14 amino acids. The germline V gene encodes CDR1 GTSNPN and CDR2 SVGIG (reference sequence). As DNA, the CDR3 is TGTGCCTGGAGTGATAGGGGGCGAAGAAACACCATATATTTT. This sequence encodes CAWSDRGRRNTIYF.

V usage is TRBV19 and J usage is TRBJ1-2; possible D gene TRBD1, 6 bases. With 6 bases removed from V and 0 bases from J, the gap between germline ends came to 17 bases. CDR3 size: 16 residues. CDR1 and CDR2 (germline): LNHDA, SQIVND (reference sequence). CDR3 residues: CASSAYGQGPNYGYTF. The CDR3 region has the DNA TGTGCCAGTAGCGCCTACGGGCAGGGGCCTAACTATGGCTACACCTTC.